One and the same sample provided the 3 T cell receptor beta chains below, sequenced in a study of blood T cell repertoires in COVID-19 (dated by TCRdb to 2020 to 2021). The receptor library was made with the immunoSEQ multiplex PCR assay. TCRdb provides this immuneACCESS table in a form limited to in-frame rearrangements. Some clones are lacking; in checked studies, under half of them reflect an unresolved V gene, and why the rest are absent is not known. This sample lists 150,000 to 200,000 clones; approximately 85% were detected once. The leading ten clones occupy approximately 7.7% of the sample. The sequenced material came from peripheral blood. Receptors originate from a woman aged 55-70 years with COVID-19, enrolled during active disease.

This clone occurred a few times. V gene TRBV7-3 combines with J gene TRBJ2-1, with no clear D. CDR1 is SGHTA, CDR2 FQGTGA, per germline. The V gene lost 2 bases and the J gene lost 6 bases, with 11 bases spanning the gap. The CDR3 contains 14 residues. CDR3 amino acids: CASSLLPPPNEQFF. The CDR3, as DNA: TGTGCCAGCAGCTTACTACCCCCTCCCAATGAGCAGTTCTTC.

This clone was counted many times. The chain links TRBV5-6 to TRBJ1-5; a possible D gene is TRBD1 (6 bases). Germline CDR1 SGHDT, CDR2 YYEEEE. This CDR3 is built from 16 residues. V was pared by 4 bases and J by 3 bases, with 17 bases between. The CDR3: CASSMTGTTPNQPQHF. The CDR3 DNA reads as TGTGCCAGCAGCATGACCGGGACAACACCCAATCAGCCCCAGCATTTT. The variable domain in full, with the rest retrieved from reference TRBV5-6 and TRBJ1-5, is DAGVTQSPTHLIKTRGQQVTLRCSPKSGHDTVSWYQQALGQGPQFIFQYYEEEERQRGNFPDRFSGHQFPNYSSELNVNALLLGDSALYLCASSMTGTTPNQPQHFGDGTRLSIL.

This clone has only a few counts. The chain combines TRBV19 with TRBJ2-1, with TRBD1 as a possible D gene (5 bases). Looked up from germline, CDR1 is LNHDA and CDR2 is SQIVND (reference sequence). The V gene lost 4 bases and the J gene lost 7 bases, with 17 bases spanning the gap. The CDR3 totals 15 residues. The chain's CDR3 is CASSTTGDAVNEQFF. The CDR3 DNA sequence: TGTGCCAGTAGTACAACAGGAGACGCAGTGAATGAGCAGTTCTTC.